This T cell receptor (beta chain) was retrieved from a study of cytomegalovirus exposure and HLA in healthy donors (TCRdb year 2017). Notes on the research overall: An earlier analysis of approximately 600 of the donors reported 250 to 300 Gb of sequence data and 117 million unique TCR beta sequences from some 180 million T cells. In the later analysis, no new phenotypic data were used to find candidate immune exposures; instead, reliance was placed on TCR beta sequences and their occurrence across donors. Class I and class II HLA loci were covered by the typing at four-digit resolution. To predict cytomegalovirus infection status, the study brought together high-throughput TCR immunosequencing, statistical association of individual TCRs with disease status, and machine learning. In addition to the first cohort of approximately 650 subjects, a separate validation cohort of 120 different subjects was used. The study aimed to test whether signatures of past pathogen exposure could be identified by cataloging public T cell receptors. Four or five DR-DQ haplotypes were handled as single units for association and clustering because linkage in the cohort was strong. Of the 350 to 450 genotyped donors, 70% to 90% were placed in the genetic ancestry cluster associated with self-reported Caucasian donors. The study used immunosequencing to profile the T cell repertoires of about 670 subjects and linked those repertoires to cytomegalovirus serostatus. Typing coverage varied by locus: roughly 629-640 donors for A, B, C, DRB1 and DQB1; approximately 500 for DQA1; more than 600 for DPA1; approximately 450 for DPB1. Genome-wide SNP genotypes for about 60% of the roughly 670 donors were used in a later genetic analysis, which treated that subset as a discovery cohort. Among around 400 genotyped donors of the cohort, an average of approximately 220,000 unique TCR beta nucleotide sequences was sequenced per donor, of which approximately 18% were non-productive. Roughly 300 gigabases of sequencing data and roughly 90 million unique TCR sequences were included in an early release covering roughly 700 HLA-typed donors. Alongside the repertoire data, information on donor age, sex, ethnicity and CMV serostatus was compiled. All discovery cohort repertoires had been generated using a single sequencing platform. An earlier analysis of several hundred of the donors used high-throughput TCR beta sequencing to judge whether each TCR beta V gene segment behaved as functional or pseudogenic. To study patterns of TCR occurrence, a later analysis re-analyzed previously published TCR beta repertoires from 650 to 750 donors and added high-resolution HLA genotyping.

Results the study describes overall, beyond this receptor: Most TCR sequences were observed very rarely across donors, whereas some public TCRs were present in many individuals. In a later analysis, HLA-associated TCR beta chains were found to be more clonally expanded and to have lower generation probabilities than equally common non-associated chains. A further reported finding was that TCR beta sequences accurately predicted the HLA-A and HLA-B alleles for most subjects in the first cohort. V-gene and J-gene trimming of TCR beta chains was associated with a missense DCLRE1C variant in a later genetic analysis, and the association was replicated in an independent cohort. Presence/absence analyses assumed roughly uniform sequencing depth across donors, an assumption that may not hold. Several of the top co-occurrence clusters appeared to be linked to parvovirus B19, influenza, CMV and Epstein-Barr virus, according to a later analysis. According to a later analysis, TCR association rates differed among HLA loci, with DRB1 alleles showing the most associated TCRs and HLA-C alleles showing the fewest. In a later genetic analysis, fewer N-insertions in productive TCRs were reported among donors in an Asian-associated ancestry cluster than the 666-donor mean. Cytomegalovirus status was reported to be diagnosed by the classifier with high specificity and sensitivity in both the original and validation cohorts. Because counts were too low, some 17 rarely observed V segments, including chromosome 9 orphons, were excluded from the earlier analysis of around 590 of the donors. A few of the identified cytomegalovirus-associated TCR beta chains were confirmed in vitro to be specific for cytomegalovirus antigens. In an earlier analysis of roughly 560 of the donors, most TCR beta V segments were observed in productive rearrangements about 90% or about 30% of the time, broadly matching IMGT annotations. According to a later analysis, most CMV-associated TCR beta chains appeared to be HLA-restricted, and the HLA associations seemed to be driven largely by CMV exposure. In this cohort, only TCR beta chains were sequenced, and detectable features were limited by the absence of alpha or paired-chain data. HLA typing was unavailable for some donors at each locus, so association tests used only the typed subset. Correlated functional status among segregating V segments might be attributable to linkage disequilibrium, but an unknown experimental factor could not be ruled out. A later analysis associated about 18,000 TCR beta sequences with specific HLA alleles at a false discovery rate of 0.05. A group of highly shared sequence variants was considered likely to be a technical artifact of the sequencing pipeline. A total of 164 TCR beta chains were listed by the study as associated with cytomegalovirus. When HLA alleles, especially DR and DQ, strongly co-occurred, TCR associations were difficult to assign to individual alleles. Because the 87-base-pair reads could not distinguish some IMGT-functional V segments, including TRBV6-2 and TRBV6-3, those segments were excluded. The authors suggested that the approach could potentially be extended to other disease states and immunological phenotypes. The only immune exposure information available for the cohort was CMV serostatus.

The library was produced with the immunoSEQ multiplex PCR assay. For the multiplex PCR, a mixture combining 60 forward primers for TCR Vbeta segments and 13 reverse primers for TCR Jbeta segments was used. Amplification of the CDR3 region of rearranged TCR beta genes was performed with a multiplex PCR assay on genomic DNA. The Illumina HiSeq System was used to sequence the amplified TCR beta libraries as 87-base-pair reads. Per the original workflow: A later analysis counted about 80 million unique TCR beta chains across the 666 repertoires, and some 11 million of these chains were shared by at least two donors. Raw reads were error-corrected and collapsed into unique sequences with a nearest-neighbor algorithm that merged closely related sequences to remove PCR and sequencing errors. Alignment of CDR3 sequences to IMGT reference sequences was used to assign V, D and J gene segments. For a sequence to be retained, a match of at least six nucleotides was required to both a V gene segment and a J gene segment. A rearrangement counted as productive if the CDR3 had no stop codons and remained in frame with V and J, and every other rearrangement counted as non-productive. Following IMGT convention, CDR3 was defined as the stretch from the second conserved V-encoded cysteine up to the conserved J-encoded phenylalanine. Sequences without an unambiguous match to a single V gene segment were excluded from the earlier analysis of 587 of the donors. An earlier analysis of a few hundred of the donors called V segments functional above 56.7% productive rearrangements and segregating when the between-donor standard deviation exceeded 5%. To diagnose cytomegalovirus status from the catalog of TCR beta chain sequences, a statistical classification framework was built. A later analysis assigned V and J genes by comparing TCR nucleotide sequences with IMGT/GENE-DB human TR gene sequences. Using the TCRdist pipeline, a later analysis assigned CDR3 sequences along with most-parsimonious VDJ recombination scenarios. In a later analysis, each TCR beta chain was defined by its CDR3 amino acid sequence together with its V-gene family, and reads lacking a unique V-gene family were excluded. As a way to deal with suspected cross-contamination and a sequencing artifact, a later analysis dropped approximately 590 nucleotide sequences that were highly shared and had low generation probability. For each public chain, a later analysis derived a clonal expansion index from normalized ranks of inferred template counts within each repertoire. In a later analysis, generation probabilities were computed using a VDJ recombination model fitted to out-of-frame rearrangements, and the results were checked against IGoR. In a later analysis, hypergeometric tests were used to score TCR-TCR, TCR-HLA and TCR-CMV co-occurrence, with a repertoire-size bias correction applied to TCR pairs. False discovery rates were estimated in a later analysis by permuting HLA or CMV assignments 20 times. In a later analysis, co-occurring TCRs were grouped using DBSCAN, and TCRdist sequence similarity was added for clustering within HLA-allele-positive subsets. Co-occurrence clustering excluded repertoires with fewer than 30,000 or more than 120,000 public chains, plus five with anomalous nucleotide sharing. In TCRdb, the immuneACCESS table is reduced to in-frame sequences with V and J assigned. These tables do not hold every clone; where another copy was compared, an unresolved V gene accounts for under half, and the others remain unexplained. Clonal size and the V and J genes are those of that table, whereas D and trimming came from the DNA. This sample is represented by 120,000 to 150,000 clones; roughly 77% of them were singletons. The top ten hold roughly 2% of the sample.

Remarks on this clone: Its antigen remains undetermined. One base away there is no much larger clone; base qualities are not given. The same CDR3 also results from other DNA sequences found in this sample.

From the cysteine through the phenylalanine, the CDR3 covers 13 amino acids. CDR3 DNA only is kept here, 39 bases in frame from base 1. V sheds 0 bases and J sheds 5 bases, leaving 6 bases between their ends. CDR1 and CDR2 were assigned from the germline V gene as SGHRS and YFSETQ. The cohort was made up of 666 healthy bone marrow donors. Cohort members were all nominally healthy when sampled, although unrecorded immune exposures were likely present. The donor tested CMV seronegative and was one of the 352 seronegative cohort members. Each donor provided a peripheral blood sample, and peripheral blood mononuclear cells were used for TCR beta sequencing. The Qiagen DNeasy Blood Extraction Kit was used to extract genomic DNA from the blood cell samples.

Sample: PBMCs. This receptor was identified in a man aged 25 to 45 in good health and CMV-seronegative. The chain employs TRBV5-1 and TRBJ1-5; the D gene cannot be named for sure. Here is the DNA: TGCGCCAGCAGCTTGGCCGGAGATCAGCCCCAGCATTTT. Translation gives CASSLAGDQPQHF.